One sample yielded the 29 T cell receptor beta chains listed below, sequenced in a study of OX40 agonist ivuxolimab in advanced cancers. TCRdb's table, derived via immunoSEQ multiplex PCR, lists solely in-frame clones and lacks some. The sample lists about 61,000 clones; 82% were seen once. Sequenced here: CD4+ or CD8+ T cells sorted from blood, sampled in a trial of the OX40 agonist ivuxolimab. These receptor sequences come from an adult with an advanced solid tumor such as melanoma, head and neck, liver or kidney cancer.

The chain has TRBV7-9 and TRBJ2-2; D is undetermined. Germline V gene data show CDR1 as SEHNR and CDR2 as FQNEAQ (reference sequence). The CDR3 contains 14 residues. V was pared by 2 bases and J by 4 bases, with 8 bases between. In DNA form, the CDR3 reads TGTGCCAGCAGCTTAATCGTAAGCACCGGGGAGCTGTTTTTT. Protein product: CASSLIVSTGELFF.

This clone appeared a few times. The V and J genes are TRBV29-1 and TRBJ2-1, with D possibly TRBD2 on 5 matching bases. There are 13 residues in the CDR3. Trimming removed 1 base from V and 5 bases from J, with 9 bases in between. CDR1 and CDR2 (germline): SQVTM, ANQGSEA. The CDR3 DNA follows: TGCAGCGTTGAAGGAGCGGCAAACAATGAGCAGTTCTTC. It yields the protein CSVEGAANNEQFF.

This chain links TRBV2 with TRBJ2-7; TRBD2 agrees at 7 bases. This CDR3 comprises 14 residues. CDR1 is SNHLY, CDR2 FYNNEI, per germline. The trim removed 8 bases at V and 2 bases at J, leaving 9 bases unmatched. CDR3 protein: CASVPSGGTYEQYF. The DNA for the CDR3 is TGTGCCAGCGTACCTAGCGGAGGAACCTACGAGCAGTACTTC.

The rearrangement joins TRBV4-2 to TRBJ2-1, with D perhaps matching TRBD2 (5 bases). The CDR3 is made up of 17 amino acids. With 4 bases removed from V and 0 bases from J, the gap between germline ends came to 16 bases. Germline values: CDR1 LGHNA, CDR2 YNFKEQ. The CDR3 spells CASSPTRERSSYNEQFF. DNA of the CDR3: TGTGCCAGCAGCCCCACCCGTGAGCGGAGCTCCTACAATGAGCAGTTCTTC.

The chain is built from TRBV29-1 and TRBJ2-1; TRBD1 matches at 11 bases. The CDR3 is made up of 12 amino acids. CDR1 SQVTM and CDR2 ANQGSEA come from the germline V gene. V was pared by 4 bases and J by 13 bases, with 6 bases of the junction left unmatched. This CDR3 is CSVGDRGAFQFF. CDR3 DNA sequence: TGCAGCGTTGGGGACAGGGGGGCGTTTCAGTTCTTC.

This rearrangement joins TRBV13 to TRBJ2-3; D gene unclear. V gave up 1 base and J gave up 0 bases, with 11 bases separating them. Germline loops: CDR1 PRHDT, CDR2 FYEKMQ (reference sequence). The CDR3 consists of 16 residues. This chain's CDR3 is CASSLAPGYSTDTQYF. CDR3 sequence (DNA): TGTGCCAGCAGCTTAGCGCCCGGGTACAGCACAGATACGCAGTATTTT.

The chain is built from TRBV19 and TRBJ1-1; D possibly corresponds to TRBD1 (6 bases). Germline V lookup: CDR1 LNHDA, CDR2 SQIVND (reference sequence). V dropped 5 bases and J dropped 5 bases, with 18 bases sitting between them. There are 15 residues in the CDR3. The DNA of the CDR3 is TGTGCCAGTAGTGCAACAGGGTTTCCGAGGACTGAAGCTTTCTTT. Its protein product is CASSATGFPRTEAFF. The whole variable domain, filled in from reference TRBV19 and TRBJ1-1, reads DGGITQSPKYLFRKEGQNVTLSCEQNLNHDAMYWYRQDPGQGLRLIYYSQIVNDFQKGDIAEGYSVSREKKESFPLTVTSAQKNPTAFYLCASSATGFPRTEAFFGQGTRLTVV.

This clone was seen only once. This chain connects TRBV28 to TRBJ2-3, with TRBD2 matching over 8 bases. Losses at the gene ends were 5 bases for V and 1 base for J; bases not matched to a gene: 5. Germline V gene sequence: CDR1 MDHEN, CDR2 SYDVKM. The length of the CDR3 is 15 residues. Here the CDR3 reads CASSLAGLGTDTQYF. The CDR3 DNA sequence: TGTGCCAGCAGTCTAGCGGGTCTCGGCACAGATACGCAGTATTTT.

This chain joins TRBV2 and TRBJ2-7, with 12 bases that match TRBD2. V gave up 7 bases and J gave up 7 bases; unmatched junction bases: 5. The CDR3 sequence is 13 residues long. Germline V lookup: CDR1 SNHLY, CDR2 FYNNEI. The CDR3 protein is CASTSGRAGEQYF. CDR3 in DNA: TGTGCCAGCACTAGCGGGAGGGCCGGTGAGCAGTACTTC.

The chain uses TRBV6-6 and TRBJ2-5; TRBD2 is a possible D gene (6 bases). Looked up from germline, CDR1 is MNHNY and CDR2 is SVGAGI (reference sequence). The CDR3 length is 12 residues. V was pared by 8 bases and J by 1 base, with 8 bases between. DNA for the CDR3: TGTGCCAGCGGGGGGTCCCAAGAGACCCAGTACTTC. Its protein is CASGGSQETQYF.

This clone showed up just once. V gene TRBV5-6 combines with J gene TRBJ2-1; 8 nucleotides match TRBD1. Germline CDR1 and CDR2: SGHDT and YYEEEE. The CDR3 has 13 residues. V was clipped by 4 bases and J by 6 bases; unmatched bases: 3. The CDR3 DNA is TGTGCCAGCAGCCTGGACAGGGTCAATGAGCAGTTCTTC. This translates into CASSLDRVNEQFF.

This clone appeared a few times. The chain employs TRBV5-1 and TRBJ2-7; 8 bases match TRBD2. CDR3 length equals 14 residues. Germline CDR1 reads SGHRS; CDR2 reads YFSETQ. V lost 5 bases to trimming and J lost 5 bases; unmatched junction nucleotides: 9. The DNA for the CDR3 is TGCGCCAGCAGAGCGGGAGTGTCGAGGAACGAGCAGTACTTC. It codes for CASRAGVSRNEQYF.

The V and J genes are TRBV7-2 and TRBJ2-2, with TRBD2 as a possible D gene (7 bases). The CDR3 length is 17 residues. Germline V lookup: CDR1 SGHTA, CDR2 FQGNSA. The V end was cut by 1 base, the J end by 4 bases, with 16 bases between. The CDR3 protein is CASSLVRAGAGTGELFF. The CDR3 nucleotides are TGTGCCAGCAGCTTAGTACGTGCGGGGGCGGGCACCGGGGAGCTGTTTTTT.

This chain uses TRBV10-3 with TRBJ1-6, with 7 nucleotides matching TRBD1. This CDR3 spans 14 amino acids. V lost 6 bases, J lost 7 bases, and 6 bases stayed unmatched. Germline-derived CDR1 and CDR2 are ENHRY and SYGVKD. The CDR3 DNA follows: TGTGCCATCAGGGAGGGGGACAGAAATTCACCCCTCCACTTT. Translating it yields CAIREGDRNSPLHF.

The rearrangement joins TRBV11-2 to TRBJ2-1; D unresolved. The CDR3 sequence is 13 residues long. The V gene's germline CDR1 is SGHAT and CDR2 FQNNGV. V was cut by 7 bases and J by 8 bases, with 15 bases left in between. The CDR3, as DNA: TGTGCCAGCACCGAATCGCCCGAGGATGAGCAGTTCTTC. This translates into CASTESPEDEQFF.

This clone has a handful of counts. This chain links TRBV9 with TRBJ2-1; D remains ambiguous. Germline assignment: CDR1 SGDLS and CDR2 YYNGEE. The CDR3 contains 15 residues. V lost 0 bases and J lost 2, with 9 bases in between. CDR3 in amino acids: CASSVDGRTYNEQFF. Written as DNA, the CDR3 is TGTGCCAGCAGCGTAGACGGAAGGACCTACAATGAGCAGTTCTTC.

The chain carries TRBV4-2 and TRBJ2-1; 11 bases are a match to TRBD2. The CDR3 length is 17 residues. Per germline, CDR1 LGHNA and CDR2 YNFKEQ. After removal of 0 bases from V and 7 bases from J, the junction contained 8 bases not matched to a gene. The CDR3 region is CASSQEQLRLAGNEQFF. CDR3 coding DNA: TGTGCCAGCAGCCAAGAGCAACTACGACTAGCGGGAAATGAGCAGTTCTTC.

This clone was observed a handful of times. V and J are TRBV27 and TRBJ2-2, with TRBD2 as a possible D gene (5 bases). The CDR3 consists of 13 residues. V was clipped by 7 bases and J by 7 bases, with 13 bases between them. Germline loops: CDR1 MNHEY, CDR2 SMNVEV (reference sequence). CDR3: CASKFPAGGELFF. For the CDR3, the DNA is TGTGCCAGCAAGTTCCCCGCGGGCGGGGAGCTGTTTTTT.

The chain has TRBV14 and TRBJ2-5; a possible D gene is TRBD2 (5 bases). Per the germline V gene, CDR1 is SGHDN and CDR2 is FVKESK. Trimming cost V 0 bases and J 2 bases, with 22 bases left between them. The CDR3 spans 19 residues. Here the CDR3 reads CASSQERVWVPGQQETQYF. In DNA, the CDR3 is TGTGCCAGCAGCCAAGAGCGGGTCTGGGTTCCCGGCCAACAAGAGACCCAGTACTTC.

The chain has TRBV28 and TRBJ1-5; possibly TRBD1 for D (5 bases). Germline assignment: CDR1 MDHEN and CDR2 SYDVKM. The CDR3 runs to 14 residues. Trimming stripped 6 bases from V and 6 bases from J, with 15 bases between. The CDR3 is CASSQGGGRQPQHF. CDR3 nucleotide sequence: TGTGCCAGCAGCCAGGGTGGGGGACGTCAGCCCCAGCATTTT. Full variable domain (remainder filled in from reference TRBV28 and TRBJ1-5): DVKVTQSSRYLVKRTGEKVFLECVQDMDHENMFWYRQDPGLGLRLIYFSYDVKMKEKGDIPEGYSVSREKKERFSLILESASTNQTSMYLCASSQGGGRQPQHFGDGTRLSIL.

J is TRBJ1-5 and V is TRBV28; tentatively, D is TRBD1 (6 bases). The germline V gene encodes CDR1 MDHEN and CDR2 SYDVKM. V dropped 8 bases and J dropped 0 bases, with 11 bases sitting between them. This CDR3 region has 14 residues. The CDR3 here is CASGGGRSNQPQHF. CDR3 coding DNA: TGTGCCAGCGGTGGGGGGCGTAGCAATCAGCCCCAGCATTTT.

CDR3 coding DNA: TGCAGCGTGGAACGACAGGCAGATACGCAGTATTTT. Translation: CSVERQADTQYF. This sequence joins TRBV29-1 and TRBJ2-3, with D tentatively TRBD1 (6 bases). Germline V gives CDR1 SQVTM, CDR2 ANQGSEA. The CDR3 contains 12 residues. V was trimmed by 6 bases and J by 4 bases, leaving 11 bases between them.

The rearrangement joins TRBV5-1 to TRBJ2-5; the D gene is possibly TRBD2 (6 bases). The CDR3 runs 15 residues. V shed 5 bases and J shed 2 bases, with 16 bases lying between them. Looked up from germline, CDR1 is SGHRS and CDR2 is YFSETQ. As DNA, the CDR3 is TGCGCCAGCAGTAGACAGCATGGGACTCAAGAGACCCAGTACTTC. It yields the protein CASSRQHGTQETQYF.

The chain employs TRBV28 and TRBJ2-5; 7 bases are shared with TRBD1. V gave up 3 bases and J gave up 5 bases; unmatched junction bases: 6. The CDR3 spans 14 residues. The germline CDR1 and CDR2 sequences are MDHEN and SYDVKM. CDR3 residues: CASSFQGVGETQYF. CDR3 in DNA: TGTGCCAGCAGTTTTCAGGGGGTTGGGGAGACCCAGTACTTC.

This chain joins TRBV7-2 and TRBJ1-3, with 7 bases identical to TRBD1. Germline V CDR1 and CDR2: SGHTA, FQGNSA. The length of the CDR3 is 14 residues. Losses at the gene ends were 4 bases for V and 4 bases for J; bases not matched to a gene: 4. In nucleotides, the CDR3 is TGTGCCAGCAGCTCCACAGGGGACGGAAACACCATATATTTT. This encodes CASSSTGDGNTIYF.

The gene calls are TRBV11-3 and TRBJ2-3; 11 bases fit TRBD2. Germline trimming cut 5 bases from V and 5 bases from J; bases unmatched to any gene: 3. CDR3 length: 14 residues. In germline, CDR1 is SGHNT, CDR2 YENEEA. CDR3 residues: CASSPGLAGDTQYF. Written as DNA, the CDR3 is TGTGCCAGCAGCCCCGGACTAGCGGGAGATACGCAGTATTTT.

This clone was seen only a few times. J is TRBJ1-1 and V is TRBV7-2, with D unclear. The CDR3 is 14 amino acids. V was shortened by 3 bases and J by 5 bases, with 13 bases between the two germline ends. Germline V gene sequence: CDR1 SGHTA, CDR2 FQGNSA. The CDR3 sequence: CASSFGGSVTEAFF. The CDR3 region has the DNA TGTGCCAGCAGCTTTGGTGGGTCGGTAACTGAAGCTTTCTTT.

The V gene is TRBV5-5, the J gene TRBJ1-5; TRBD1 might be the D (6 bases). The CDR3 spans 15 residues. Germline CDR1 and CDR2: SGHKS and YYEKEE (reference sequence). Trimming stripped 4 bases from V and 4 bases from J, with 15 bases between. The CDR3 region is CASSHLGQLNQPQHF. Written as DNA, the CDR3 is TGTGCCAGCAGCCATTTAGGACAGTTGAATCAGCCCCAGCATTTT.

The CDR3 loop reads CASSSLAGVYIGTDTQYF. As DNA, the CDR3 is TGTGCCAGCAGCTCACTAGCGGGAGTTTACATAGGTACAGATACGCAGTATTTT. The V gene is TRBV5-6, the J gene TRBJ2-3; 11 bases align to TRBD2. The CDR3 covers 18 residues. CDR1 and CDR2 from the germline V gene are SGHDT and YYEEEE. The V segment lost 3 bases and the J segment 3 bases; nucleotides outside the gene matches: 12.